The subject of this entry is one T cell receptor beta chain. Its target is unknown. The data derive from a study of post-analysis software for immune sequencing data. Whole-study context: Relapsing-remitting, secondary progressive and progressive-relapsing forms of multiple sclerosis all featured among disease courses.

Incorporated into the TCR beta cDNA libraries were unique molecular identifiers, which served to reduce PCR and sequencing biases. A single record per CDR3 protein comes from TCRdb applying MiXCR to the PCR reads. The data show about 770,000 distinct CDR3 sequences, around 46% seen once. Study observations and caveats: For normalized Chao1 diversity, multiple sclerosis patients scored significantly lower than controls did.

The sequencing sample was made of blood. This TCR was sampled from a girl between 10 and 17 years old with multiple sclerosis.

The CDR3 loop is CASSPDRENEQFF. The CDR3, as DNA: TGTGCCAGCAGTCCGGACAGGGAGAATGAGCAGTTCTTC. The rearrangement joins TRBV6-4 to TRBJ2-1; 8 nucleotides line up with TRBD1. The length of the CDR3 is 13 residues. Unmatched junction bases numbered 4, after V lost 5 bases and J lost 7 bases. The germline V gene encodes CDR1 MRHNA and CDR2 SNTAGT.